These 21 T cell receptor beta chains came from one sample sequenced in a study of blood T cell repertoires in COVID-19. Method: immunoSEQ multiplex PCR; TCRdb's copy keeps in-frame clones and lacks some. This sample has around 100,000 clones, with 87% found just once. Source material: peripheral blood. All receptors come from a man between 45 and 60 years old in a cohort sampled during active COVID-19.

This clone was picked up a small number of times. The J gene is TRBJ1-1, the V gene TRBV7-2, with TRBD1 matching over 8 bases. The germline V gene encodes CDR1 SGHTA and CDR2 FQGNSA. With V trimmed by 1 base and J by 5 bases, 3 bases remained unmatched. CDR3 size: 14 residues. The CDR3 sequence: CASSLGTGRTEAFF. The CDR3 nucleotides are TGTGCCAGCAGCTTAGGGACAGGGCGTACTGAAGCTTTCTTT.

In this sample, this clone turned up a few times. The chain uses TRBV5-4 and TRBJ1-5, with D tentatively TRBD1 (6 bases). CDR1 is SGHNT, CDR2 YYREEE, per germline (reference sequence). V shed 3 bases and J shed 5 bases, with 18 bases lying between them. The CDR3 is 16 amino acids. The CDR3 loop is CASSSGGGGSHQPQHF. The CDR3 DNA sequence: TGTGCCAGCAGCTCCGGGGGGGGCGGCTCGCATCAGCCCCAGCATTTT.

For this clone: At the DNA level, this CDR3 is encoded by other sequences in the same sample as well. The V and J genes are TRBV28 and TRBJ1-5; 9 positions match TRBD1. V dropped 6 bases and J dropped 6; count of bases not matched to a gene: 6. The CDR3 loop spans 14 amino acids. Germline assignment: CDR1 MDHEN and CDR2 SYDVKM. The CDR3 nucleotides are TGTGCCAGCAGCACAGGGGGCGAGGGTCAGCCCCAGCATTTT. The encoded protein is CASSTGGEGQPQHF.

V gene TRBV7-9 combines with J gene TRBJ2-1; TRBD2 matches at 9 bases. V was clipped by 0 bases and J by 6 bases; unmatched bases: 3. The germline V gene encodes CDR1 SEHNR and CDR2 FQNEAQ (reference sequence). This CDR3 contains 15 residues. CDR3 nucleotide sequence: TGTGCCAGCAGCTTAGCTAAAGCGGGGGGCAATGAGCAGTTCTTC. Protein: CASSLAKAGGNEQFF.

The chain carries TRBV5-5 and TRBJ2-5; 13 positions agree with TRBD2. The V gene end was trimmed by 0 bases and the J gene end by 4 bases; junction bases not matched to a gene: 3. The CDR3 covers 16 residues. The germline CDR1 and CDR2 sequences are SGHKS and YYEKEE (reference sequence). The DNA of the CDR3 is TGTGCCAGCAGCTTGGCACTAGCGGGGGGGCCAGAGACCCAGTACTTC. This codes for CASSLALAGGPETQYF.

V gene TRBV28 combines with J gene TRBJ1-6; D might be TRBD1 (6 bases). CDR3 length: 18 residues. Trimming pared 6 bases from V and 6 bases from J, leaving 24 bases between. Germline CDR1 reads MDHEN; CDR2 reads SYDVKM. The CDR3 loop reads CASSRAYGGRLSNSPLHF. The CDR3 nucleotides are TGTGCCAGCAGCCGGGCCTACGGGGGGCGTTTGAGTAATTCACCCCTCCACTTT.

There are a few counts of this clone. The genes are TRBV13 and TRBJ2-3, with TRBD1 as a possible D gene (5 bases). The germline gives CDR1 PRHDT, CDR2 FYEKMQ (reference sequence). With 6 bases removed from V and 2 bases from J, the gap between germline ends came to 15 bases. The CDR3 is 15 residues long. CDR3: CASSLRQSLTDTQYF. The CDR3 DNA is TGTGCCAGCAGTCTGCGACAGAGTCTCACAGATACGCAGTATTTT.

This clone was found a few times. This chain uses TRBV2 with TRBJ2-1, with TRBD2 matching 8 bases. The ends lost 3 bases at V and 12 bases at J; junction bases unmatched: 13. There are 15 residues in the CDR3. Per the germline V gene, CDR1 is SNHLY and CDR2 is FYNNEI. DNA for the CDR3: TGTGCCAGCAGTGAGGGGGGACTAGAAGGGATAAGGCAGTTCTTC. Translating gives CASSEGGLEGIRQFF.

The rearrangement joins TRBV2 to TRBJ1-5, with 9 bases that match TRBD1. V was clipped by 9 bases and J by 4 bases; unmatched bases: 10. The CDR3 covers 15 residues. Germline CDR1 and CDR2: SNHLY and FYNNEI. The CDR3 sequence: CASTDRGDPNQPQHF. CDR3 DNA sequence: TGTGCCAGTACTGACAGGGGGGACCCTAATCAGCCCCAGCATTTT.

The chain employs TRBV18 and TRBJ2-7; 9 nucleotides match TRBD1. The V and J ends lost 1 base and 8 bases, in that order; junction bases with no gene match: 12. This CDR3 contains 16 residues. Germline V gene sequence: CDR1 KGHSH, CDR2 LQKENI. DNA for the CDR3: TGTGCCAGCTCACCACGGACGGGGACAGGGACCCCCAAGCAGTACTTC. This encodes CASSPRTGTGTPKQYF. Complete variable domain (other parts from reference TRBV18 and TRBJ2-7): NAGVMQNPRHLVRRRGQEARLRCSPMKGHSHVYWYRQLPEEGLKFMVYLQKENIIDESGMPKERFSAEFPKEGPSILRIQQVVRGDSAAYFCASSPRTGTGTPKQYFGPGTRLTVT.

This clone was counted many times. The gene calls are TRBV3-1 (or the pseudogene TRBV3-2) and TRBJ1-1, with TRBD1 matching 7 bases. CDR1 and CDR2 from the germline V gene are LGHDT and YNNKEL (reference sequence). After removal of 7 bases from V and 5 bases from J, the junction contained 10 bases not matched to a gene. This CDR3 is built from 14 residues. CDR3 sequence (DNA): TGTGCCAGCATGCCACAGGGGAGAGATACTGAAGCTTTCTTT. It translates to CASMPQGRDTEAFF.

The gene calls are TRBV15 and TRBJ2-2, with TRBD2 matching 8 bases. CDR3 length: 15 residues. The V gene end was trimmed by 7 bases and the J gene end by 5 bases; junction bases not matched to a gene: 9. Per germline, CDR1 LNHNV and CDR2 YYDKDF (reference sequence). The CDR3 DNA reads TGTGCCACCACCTCGCGGGGGGCGCAAACCGGGGAGCTGTTTTTT. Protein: CATTSRGAQTGELFF. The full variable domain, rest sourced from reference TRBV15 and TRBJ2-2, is DAMVIQNPRYQVTQFGKPVTLSCSQTLNHNVMYWYQQKSSQAPKLLFHYYDKDFNNEADTPDNFQSRRPNTSFCFLDIRSPGLGDTAMYLCATTSRGAQTGELFFGEGSRLTVL.

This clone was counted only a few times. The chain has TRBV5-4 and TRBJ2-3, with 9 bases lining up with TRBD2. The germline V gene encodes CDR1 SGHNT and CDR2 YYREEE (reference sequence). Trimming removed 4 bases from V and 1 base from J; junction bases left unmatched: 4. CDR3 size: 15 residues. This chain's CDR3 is CASSRGGGGTDTQYF. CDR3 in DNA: TGTGCCAGCAGCCGGGGCGGGGGGGGCACAGATACGCAGTATTTT. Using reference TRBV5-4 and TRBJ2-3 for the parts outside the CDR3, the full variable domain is ETGVTQSPTHLIKTRGQQVTLRCSSQSGHNTVSWYQQALGQGPQFIFQYYREEENGRGNFPPRFSGLQFPNYSSELNVNALELDDSALYLCASSRGGGGTDTQYFGPGTRLTVL.

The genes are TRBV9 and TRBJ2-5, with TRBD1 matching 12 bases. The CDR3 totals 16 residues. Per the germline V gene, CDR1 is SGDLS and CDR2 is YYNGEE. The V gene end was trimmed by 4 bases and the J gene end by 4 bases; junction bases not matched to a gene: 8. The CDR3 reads CASSPPWDRGRETQYF. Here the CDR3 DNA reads TGTGCCAGCAGCCCGCCCTGGGACAGGGGGCGAGAGACCCAGTACTTC.

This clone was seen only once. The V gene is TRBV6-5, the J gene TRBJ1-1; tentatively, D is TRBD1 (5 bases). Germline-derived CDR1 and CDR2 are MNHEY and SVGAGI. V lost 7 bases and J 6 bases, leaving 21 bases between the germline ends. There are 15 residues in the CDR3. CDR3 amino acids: CASTPRGGEWAEAFF. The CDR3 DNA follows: TGTGCCAGCACCCCAAGAGGAGGGGAATGGGCTGAAGCTTTCTTT.

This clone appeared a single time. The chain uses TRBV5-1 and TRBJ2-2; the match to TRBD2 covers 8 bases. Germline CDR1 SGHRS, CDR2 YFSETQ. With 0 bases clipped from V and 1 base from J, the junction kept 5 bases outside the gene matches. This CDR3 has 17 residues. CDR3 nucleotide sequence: TGCGCCAGCAGCTTGGGTGTCCTAGCGGGGAACACCGGGGAGCTGTTTTTT. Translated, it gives CASSLGVLAGNTGELFF.

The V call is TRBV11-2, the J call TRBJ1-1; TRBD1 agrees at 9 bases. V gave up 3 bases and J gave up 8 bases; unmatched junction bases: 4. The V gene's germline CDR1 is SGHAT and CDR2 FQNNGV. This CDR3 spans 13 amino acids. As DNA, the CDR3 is TGTGCCAGCAGCTTCGACAGGGGGTTCGAAGCTTTCTTT. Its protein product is CASSFDRGFEAFF.

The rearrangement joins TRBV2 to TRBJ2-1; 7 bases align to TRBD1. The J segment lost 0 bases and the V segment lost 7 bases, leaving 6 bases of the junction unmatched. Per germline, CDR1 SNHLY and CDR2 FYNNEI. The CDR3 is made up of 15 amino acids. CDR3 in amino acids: CASNRQGSSYNEQFF. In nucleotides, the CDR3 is TGTGCCAGCAACAGACAGGGTAGCTCCTACAATGAGCAGTTCTTC.

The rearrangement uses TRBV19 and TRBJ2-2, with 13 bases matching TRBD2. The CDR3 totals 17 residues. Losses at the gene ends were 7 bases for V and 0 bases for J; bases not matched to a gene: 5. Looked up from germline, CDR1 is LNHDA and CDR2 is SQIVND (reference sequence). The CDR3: CASTRLAGGPNTGELFF. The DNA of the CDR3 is TGTGCCAGTACCAGACTAGCGGGGGGACCGAACACCGGGGAGCTGTTTTTT.

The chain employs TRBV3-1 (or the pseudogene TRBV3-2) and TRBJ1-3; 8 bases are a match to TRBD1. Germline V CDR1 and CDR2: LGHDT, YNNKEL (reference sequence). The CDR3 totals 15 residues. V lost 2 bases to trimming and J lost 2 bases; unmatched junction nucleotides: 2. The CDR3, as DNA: TGTGCCAGCAGCCAACTGACAGGGGCTGGAAACACCATATATTTT. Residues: CASSQLTGAGNTIYF.

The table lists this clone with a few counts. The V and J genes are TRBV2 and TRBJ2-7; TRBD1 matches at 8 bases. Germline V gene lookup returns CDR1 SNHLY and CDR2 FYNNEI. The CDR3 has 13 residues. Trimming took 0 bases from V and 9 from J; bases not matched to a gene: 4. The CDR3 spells CASSEAAGGGQYV. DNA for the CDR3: TGTGCCAGCAGTGAAGCCGCAGGGGGCGGGCAGTACGTC.